This record covers a single T cell receptor beta chain. Its antigen is unknown. The cohort comprised around 690 healthy bone marrow donors. At the time of sampling, every cohort member was nominally healthy, though immune exposures that went unrecorded were likely present. The donor was CMV seronegative and was included in the group of 352 seronegative cohort members. A peripheral blood sample was provided by each donor, and peripheral blood mononuclear cells were used for TCR beta sequencing. Genomic DNA was extracted from the blood cell samples with the Qiagen DNeasy Blood Extraction Kit. These data come from a study of cytomegalovirus exposure and HLA in healthy donors (dated 2017 in TCRdb). With respect to the entire study: According to an earlier analysis of 550 to 700 of the donors, 200 million or so T cells yielded 117 million unique TCR beta sequences and less than 300 Gb of sequence data. An early release that covered roughly 600 HLA-typed donors contained around 330 gigabases of sequencing data and roughly 84 million unique TCR sequences. Of the roughly 410 genotyped donors, 75% to 85% were placed in the genetic ancestry cluster associated with self-reported Caucasian donors. The aim of the study was to test whether cataloging public T cell receptors could identify signatures of past pathogen exposure. The study used immunosequencing to profile the T cell repertoires of approximately 640 subjects and linked those repertoires to cytomegalovirus serostatus. In addition to the first cohort of around 670 subjects, a separate validation cohort of 130 or so different subjects was used. The study combined high-throughput TCR immunosequencing, statistical association of individual TCRs with disease status, and machine learning to predict cytomegalovirus infection status. In a later analysis, previously published TCR beta repertoires from 666 donors were re-analyzed and high-resolution HLA genotyping was added so that TCR occurrence patterns could be studied. In the later analysis, no new phenotypic data were used to find candidate immune exposures; instead, reliance was placed on TCR beta sequences and their occurrence across donors. In an earlier analysis of 587 of the donors, high-throughput TCR beta sequencing was used to judge whether each TCR beta V gene segment behaved as functional or pseudogenic. Donor age, sex, ethnicity and CMV serostatus were compiled together with the repertoire data. A later genetic analysis used genome-wide SNP genotypes for about 65% of the roughly 670 donors, treating that subset as a discovery cohort. Every discovery cohort repertoire had been produced on one sequencing platform. Class I and class II HLA loci were covered by the typing at four-digit resolution. The number of typed donors differed by locus: about 620-630 for A, B, C, DRB1 and DQB1; 500 to 550 for DQA1; approximately 600 for DPA1; and around 470 for DPB1. A handful of DR-DQ haplotypes were treated as single units for association and clustering because of strong linkage in the cohort. On average, roughly 200,000 unique TCR beta nucleotide sequences were sequenced per donor among several hundred genotyped donors of the cohort, with roughly 18% of those sequences being non-productive. Here is what the overall study found, with its caveats: A few of the identified cytomegalovirus-associated TCR beta chains were confirmed in vitro to be specific for cytomegalovirus antigens. A later analysis reported that several top co-occurrence clusters appeared linked to parvovirus B19, influenza, CMV and Epstein-Barr virus. While some public TCRs were present in many individuals, most TCR sequences turned up only very rarely across donors. A total of 150 to 200 TCR beta chains were listed by the study as associated with cytomegalovirus. In a later analysis, TCR association rates were found to vary across HLA loci, with the most associated TCRs seen for DRB1 alleles and the fewest for HLA-C alleles. It was suggested by the authors that the approach could potentially be generalized to other disease states and immunological phenotypes. The only immune exposure information available for the cohort was CMV serostatus. The earlier analysis of approximately 590 of the donors excluded some 16 rarely observed V segments, including chromosome 9 orphons, because counts were too low. Compared with the roughly 700-donor mean, donors in an Asian-associated ancestry cluster had fewer N-insertions in productive TCRs, according to a later genetic analysis. Some IMGT-functional V segments, including TRBV6-2 and TRBV6-3, could not be distinguished by the 87-base-pair reads and were therefore excluded. A later analysis associated 15,000 to 20,000 TCR beta sequences with specific HLA alleles at a false discovery rate of 0.05. Linkage disequilibrium might explain the correlated functional status among segregating V segments, but an unknown experimental factor could not be ruled out. Presence/absence analyses assumed roughly uniform sequencing depth across donors, an assumption that may not hold. Most CMV-associated TCR beta chains appeared to be HLA-restricted in a later analysis, and the HLA associations seemed to be driven largely by CMV exposure. A later genetic analysis associated a missense DCLRE1C variant with V-gene and J-gene trimming of TCR beta chains, and an independent cohort replicated the association. A further reported finding was that TCR beta sequences accurately predicted the HLA-A and HLA-B alleles for most subjects in the first cohort. In this cohort, only TCR beta chains were sequenced, and detectable features were limited by the absence of alpha or paired-chain data. Broadly in line with IMGT annotations, most TCR beta V segments showed up in productive rearrangements about 87% or about 30% of the time in an earlier analysis of approximately 600 of the donors. In a later analysis, HLA-associated TCR beta chains showed more clonal expansion and lower generation probabilities than non-associated chains that were equally common. When HLA alleles, especially DR and DQ, strongly co-occurred, TCR associations were difficult to assign to individual alleles. A cluster of highly shared sequence variants was judged likely to be a technical artifact of the sequencing pipeline. The classifier was reported to diagnose cytomegalovirus status with high specificity and sensitivity in both the original and validation cohorts. HLA typing was unavailable for some donors at each locus, so association tests used only the typed subset.

The CDR3, from cysteine to phenylalanine, totals 14 residues. Kept here is only the CDR3 DNA, which spans 42 bases and is read in frame from base 1. CDR1 and CDR2, per the germline V gene, are SGHDT and YYEEEE. Relative to germline, V is 5 bases shorter and J is 0 bases shorter, with 12 bases between their ends. Libraries were constructed by the immunoSEQ multiplex PCR assay. The multiplex PCR relied on a mix of 60 forward primers for TCR Vbeta segments and 13 reverse primers for TCR Jbeta segments. A multiplex PCR assay on genomic DNA amplified the CDR3 region of rearranged TCR beta genes. The Illumina HiSeq System was used to sequence the amplified TCR beta libraries as 87-base-pair reads. On the authors' methods: Across the 600 to 700 repertoires, a later analysis counted tens of millions of unique TCR beta chains, approximately 10 million of which were shared by at least two donors. Raw reads were error-corrected and collapsed into unique sequences with a nearest-neighbor algorithm that merged closely related sequences to remove PCR and sequencing errors. Alignment of CDR3 sequences to IMGT reference sequences was used to assign V, D and J gene segments. Each retained sequence needed at least a six-nucleotide match to both a V gene segment and a J gene segment. Rearrangements were classified as productive when the CDR3 lacked stop codons and remained in frame with V and J, and all other rearrangements were classified as non-productive. CDR3 was defined according to IMGT convention as the region running from the second conserved V-encoded cysteine to the conserved J-encoded phenylalanine. Sequences without an unambiguous match to a single V gene segment were excluded from the earlier analysis of several hundred of the donors. An earlier analysis of almost 600 of the donors classified V segments as functional when productive rearrangements were above 56.7% and as segregating when the standard deviation between donors was above 5%. A statistical classification framework was built for diagnosing cytomegalovirus status from the catalog of TCR beta chain sequences. In a later analysis, V and J genes were assigned by comparing TCR nucleotide sequences against IMGT/GENE-DB human TR gene sequences. Using the TCRdist pipeline, a later analysis assigned CDR3 sequences along with most-parsimonious VDJ recombination scenarios. In a later analysis, every TCR beta chain was defined by the combination of its CDR3 amino acid sequence and its V-gene family, and reads without a unique V-gene family were dropped. As a way to deal with suspected cross-contamination and a sequencing artifact, a later analysis dropped 500 to 700 nucleotide sequences that were highly shared and had low generation probability. For each public chain, a later analysis derived a clonal expansion index from normalized ranks of inferred template counts within each repertoire. Generation probabilities in a later analysis came from a VDJ recombination model fitted to out-of-frame rearrangements, and those results were checked against IGoR. In a later analysis, hypergeometric tests were used to score TCR-TCR, TCR-HLA and TCR-CMV co-occurrence, with a repertoire-size bias correction applied to TCR pairs. To estimate false discovery rates, a later analysis permuted the HLA or CMV assignments 20 times. In a later analysis, co-occurring TCRs were grouped using DBSCAN, with TCRdist sequence similarity added in when clustering inside HLA-allele-positive subsets. For co-occurrence clustering, repertoires with fewer than 30,000 or more than 120,000 public chains were excluded, along with roughly 5 repertoires with anomalous nucleotide sharing. Sourced from immuneACCESS, this table was stored by TCRdb with only in-frame sequences that have V and J called. A share of the clones is absent; for the studies checked, an unresolved V gene accounts for under half, and the remainder has no known explanation. V and J calls and clone size are copied from that table; D and trimming were computed from the DNA. This sample's clone table shows approximately 79,000 clones. 4.5% to 6% of the sample is taken by the ten largest.

This clonotype originated in a man aged 40-49 years in good health and CMV-seronegative. The chain is assembled from TRBV5-6 and TRBJ2-7; the D gene is perhaps TRBD1, from 6 matching bases. Sequencing was performed on PBMCs. The DNA is as follows: TGTGCCAGCAGTTTAGACAGGTCCTCCTACGAGCAGTACTTC. Translated, this gives CASSLDRSSYEQYF.